The rows below give T cell receptor beta chains drawn from one sample of a study of T cell responses to AZD1222 COVID-19 vaccine. Using immunoSEQ multiplex PCR, the repertoire was profiled, and TCRdb retains in-frame clones only, with some absent. The sample lists approximately 70,000 clones, roughly 87% occurring once. The sequences come from peripheral blood, collected on day 0 of AZD1222 vaccination. The receptors stem from an adult in good health. Both conserved end residues are part of each CDR3. D genes are given only for firm matches. Clone size is given for some rows only: seen once, a few or many times, or a class if the clone is expanded.

DNA: TGTGCCAGCAGCTTAGGTGGATACACCGGGGAGCTGTTTTTT
CDR3: CASSLGGYTGELFF
size: .
J: TRBJ2-2
D: .
V: TRBV7-2

DNA: TGTGCCAGCAGTTGGCTGGGGGGCACTGAAGCTTTCTTT
CDR3: CASSWLGGTEAFF
size: once
J: TRBJ1-1
D: .
V: TRBV12-3/TRBV12-4

DNA: TGTGCCAGCCACCCGCCGACAAGGAACACTGAAGCTTTCTTT
CDR3: CASHPPTRNTEAFF
size: .
J: TRBJ1-1
D: .
V: TRBV6-5

DNA: TGTGCCAGCAGTACAAGGACAGATAGAAAGAACACTGAAGCTTTCTTT
CDR3: CASSTRTDRKNTEAFF
size: once
J: TRBJ1-1
D: .
V: TRBV28

DNA: TGTGCCAGTAGTTTGGGACCCCAGCTTAACACCGGGGAGCTGTTTTTT
CDR3: CASSLGPQLNTGELFF
size: .
J: TRBJ2-2
D: .
V: TRBV19

DNA: TGTGCCAGCAGCTTAGGGGGGGACTACAAGAAAGGCTACACCTTC
CDR3: CASSLGGDYKKGYTF
size: .
J: TRBJ1-2
D: .
V: TRBV7-2

DNA: TGTGCCTGGAGTGTACTAGGGACAGGGTGGAACTTC
CDR3: CAWSVLGTGWNF
size: .
J: TRBJ2-7
D: TRBD1
V: TRBV30

DNA: TGTGCCAGCAGTTTGGTATCGGTTAGCAATCAGCCCCAGCATTTT
CDR3: CASSLVSVSNQPQHF
size: .
J: TRBJ1-5
D: .
V: TRBV28

DNA: TGTGCCAGCAGTGAAGGGCAGGGGGTGTACGAGCAGTACTTC
CDR3: CASSEGQGVYEQYF
size: .
J: TRBJ2-7
D: TRBD1
V: TRBV2

DNA: TGTGCCAGCAGTTACTGGACTAGCGGGGACCAAGAGACCCAGTACTTC
CDR3: CASSYWTSGDQETQYF
size: once
J: TRBJ2-5
D: TRBD2
V: TRBV6-2/TRBV6-3

DNA: TGTGCCAGTAGGGGGACAGGGAAAGGCAGTCAGCCCCAGCATTTT
CDR3: CASRGTGKGSQPQHF
size: .
J: TRBJ1-5
D: TRBD1
V: TRBV19

DNA: TGTGCCACCAGCAGAGGAAGGGCTGGGAATTCACCCCTCCACTTT
CDR3: CATSRGRAGNSPLHF
size: .
J: TRBJ1-6
D: .
V: TRBV15